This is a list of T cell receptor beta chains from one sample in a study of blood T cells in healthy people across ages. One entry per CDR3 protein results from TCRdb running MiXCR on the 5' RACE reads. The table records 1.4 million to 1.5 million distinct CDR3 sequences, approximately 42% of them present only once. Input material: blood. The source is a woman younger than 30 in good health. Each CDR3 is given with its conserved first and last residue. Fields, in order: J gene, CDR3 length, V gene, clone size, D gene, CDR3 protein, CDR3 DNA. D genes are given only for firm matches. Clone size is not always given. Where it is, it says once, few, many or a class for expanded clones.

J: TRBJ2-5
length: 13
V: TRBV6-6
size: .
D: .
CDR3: CAASAWGKETQYF
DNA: TGTGCCGCAAGCGCCTGGGGAAAGGAGACCCAGTACTTC

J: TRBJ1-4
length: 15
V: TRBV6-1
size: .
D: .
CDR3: CASSDKGGRVGKLFF
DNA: TGTGCCAGCAGTGATAAGGGGGGGCGAGTTGGAAAACTGTTTTTT

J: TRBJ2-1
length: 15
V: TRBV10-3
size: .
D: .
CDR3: CAITAGTSGSHEQFF
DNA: TGTGCCATCACCGCCGGGACCTCGGGTTCCCATGAGCAGTTCTTC

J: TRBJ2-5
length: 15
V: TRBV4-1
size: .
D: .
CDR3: CVSSQRRAEQETQYF
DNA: TGCGTCAGCAGCCAGAGAAGAGCGGAACAAGAGACCCAGTACTTC

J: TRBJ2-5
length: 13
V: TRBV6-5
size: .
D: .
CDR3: CASKSMLQETQYF
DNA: TGTGCCAGCAAAAGTATGCTCCAAGAGACCCAGTACTTC

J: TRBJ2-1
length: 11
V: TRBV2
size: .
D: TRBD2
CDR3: CASSEGGSKFF
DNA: TGTGCCAGCAGTGAGGGCGGGAGTAAGTTCTTC

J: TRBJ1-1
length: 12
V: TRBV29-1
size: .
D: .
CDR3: CSVERLGRAAFF
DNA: TGCAGCGTTGAAAGGTTGGGGCGGGCGGCTTTCTTT

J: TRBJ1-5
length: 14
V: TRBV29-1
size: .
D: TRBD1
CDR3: CSHAPGQGRQPQHF
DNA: TGCAGCCACGCCCCGGGACAGGGGCGGCAGCCCCAGCATTTT

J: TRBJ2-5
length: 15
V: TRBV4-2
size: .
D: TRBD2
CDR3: CASSQGAAGGETQYF
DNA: TGTGCCAGCAGCCAAGGTGCAGCGGGGGGGGAGACCCAGTACTTC

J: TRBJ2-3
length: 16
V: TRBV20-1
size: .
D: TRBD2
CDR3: CSAHLRLAGDPDTQYF
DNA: TGCAGTGCTCACCTAAGACTAGCGGGAGACCCAGATACGCAGTATTTT

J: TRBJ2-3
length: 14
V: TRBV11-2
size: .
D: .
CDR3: CASSLASSADTQYF
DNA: TGTGCCAGCAGCTTGGCGAGCTCAGCAGATACGCAGTATTTT

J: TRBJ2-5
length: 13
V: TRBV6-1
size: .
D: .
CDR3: CASRERDQETQYF
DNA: TGTGCCAGCCGGGAACGGGACCAAGAGACCCAGTACTTC

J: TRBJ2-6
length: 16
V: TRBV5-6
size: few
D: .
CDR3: CASSLDGRTWANVLTF
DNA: TGTGCCAGCAGCTTGGACGGCAGAACCTGGGCCAACGTCCTGACTTTC

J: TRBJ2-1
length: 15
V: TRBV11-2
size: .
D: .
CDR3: CASSSGVVVYNEQFF
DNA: TGTGCCAGCAGTTCTGGGGTGGTAGTCTACAATGAGCAGTTCTTC

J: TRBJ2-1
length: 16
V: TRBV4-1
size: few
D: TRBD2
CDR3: CASSQELALSYNEQFF
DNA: TGCGCCAGCAGCCAAGAACTAGCGCTCTCCTACAATGAGCAGTTCTTC

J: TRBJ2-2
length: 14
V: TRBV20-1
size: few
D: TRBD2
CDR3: CSAAPGGGTGELFF
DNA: TGCAGTGCTGCCCCGGGGGGAGGTACCGGGGAGCTGTTTTTT

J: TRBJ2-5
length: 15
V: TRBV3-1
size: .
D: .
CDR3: CASSQPVAGRRQQYF
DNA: TGTGCCAGCAGCCAACCAGTCGCAGGGAGACGGCAGCAGTACTTC

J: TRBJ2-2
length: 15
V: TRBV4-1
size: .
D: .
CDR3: CASSQDPTGTGELFF
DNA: TGCGCCAGCAGCCAAGATCCCACAGGGACCGGGGAGCTGTTTTTT

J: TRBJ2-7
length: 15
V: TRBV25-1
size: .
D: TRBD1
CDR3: CASSERDRGPPGQYF
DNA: TGTGCCAGCAGTGAGCGGGACAGGGGACCCCCGGGGCAGTACTTC

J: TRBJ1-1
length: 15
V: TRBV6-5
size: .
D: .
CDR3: CASNQAERRGTEAFF
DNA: TGTGCCAGCAACCAGGCCGAAAGGAGGGGCACTGAAGCTTTCTTT

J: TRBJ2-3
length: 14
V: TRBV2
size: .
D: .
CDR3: CASRSYAGTDTQYF
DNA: TGTGCCTCGCGGTCATACGCCGGGACAGATACGCAGTATTTT

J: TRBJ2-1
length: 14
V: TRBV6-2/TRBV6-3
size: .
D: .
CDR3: CASSDSIEGTEQFF
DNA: TGTGCCAGCAGTGACTCGATCGAGGGCACCGAGCAGTTCTTC

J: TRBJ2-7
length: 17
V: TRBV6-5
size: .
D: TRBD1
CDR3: CASSYSVAGQGIHEQYF
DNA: TGTGCCAGCAGTTACTCGGTTGCCGGACAGGGTATCCACGAGCAGTACTTC

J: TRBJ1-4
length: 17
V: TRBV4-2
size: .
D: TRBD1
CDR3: CASSQVLRQGPNEKLFF
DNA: TGTGCCAGCAGCCAAGTACTCCGACAGGGGCCTAATGAAAAACTGTTTTTT

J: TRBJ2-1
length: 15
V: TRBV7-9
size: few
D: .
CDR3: CASSSSGGTLGEQFF
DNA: TGTGCCAGCAGCTCCTCTGGGGGGACCTTGGGGGAGCAGTTCTTC

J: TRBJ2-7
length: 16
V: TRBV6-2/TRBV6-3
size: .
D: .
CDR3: CASSYSPTGWGYEQYF
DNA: TGTGCCAGCAGTTACTCCCCGACAGGTTGGGGGTACGAGCAGTACTTC

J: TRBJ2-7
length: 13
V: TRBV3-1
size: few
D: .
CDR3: CASSQWSSYEQYF
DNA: TGTGCCAGCAGCCAGTGGAGCTCCTACGAGCAGTACTTC

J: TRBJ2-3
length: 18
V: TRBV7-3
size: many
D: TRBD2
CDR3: CASSLAAGGPGSTDTQYF
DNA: TGTGCCAGCAGCTTAGCAGCGGGGGGACCCGGGAGCACAGATACGCAGTATTTT

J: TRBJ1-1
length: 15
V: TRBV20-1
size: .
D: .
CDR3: CSARDPPTRNTEAFF
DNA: TGCAGTGCTAGAGACCCCCCTACAAGGAACACTGAAGCTTTCTTT

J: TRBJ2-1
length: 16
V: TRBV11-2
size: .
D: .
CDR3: CASSLRSGPSNNEQFF
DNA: TGTGCCAGCAGCTTAAGGAGCGGACCCTCAAACAATGAGCAGTTCTTC

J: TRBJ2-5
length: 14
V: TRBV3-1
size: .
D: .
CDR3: CASSQTAVQETQYF
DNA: TGTGCCAGCAGCCAAACCGCGGTCCAAGAGACCCAGTACTTC

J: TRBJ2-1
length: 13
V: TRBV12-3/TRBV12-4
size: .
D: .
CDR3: CASRPQDYNEQFF
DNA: TGTGCCAGCAGGCCACAGGACTACAATGAGCAGTTCTTC

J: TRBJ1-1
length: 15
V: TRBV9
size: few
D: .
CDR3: CASSVEGRLNTEAFF
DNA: TGTGCCAGCAGCGTAGAAGGCAGGCTGAACACTGAAGCTTTCTTT

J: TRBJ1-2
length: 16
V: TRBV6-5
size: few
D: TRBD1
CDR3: CASSYLGRGRSYGYTF
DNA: TGTGCCAGCAGCTACCTTGGGAGGGGGCGATCCTATGGCTACACCTTC

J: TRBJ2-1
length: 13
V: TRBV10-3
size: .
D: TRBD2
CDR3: CAISGEREGEQFF
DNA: TGTGCCATCAGTGGGGAGCGGGAGGGTGAGCAGTTCTTC

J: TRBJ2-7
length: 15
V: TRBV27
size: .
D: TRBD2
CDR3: CASSLSIGGVNEQYF
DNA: TGTGCCAGCAGTTTGAGTATCGGGGGGGTCAACGAGCAGTACTTC

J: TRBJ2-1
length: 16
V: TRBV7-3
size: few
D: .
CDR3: CASSFGFGGSNNEQFF
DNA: TGTGCCAGCAGCTTCGGGTTTGGGGGGTCAAACAATGAGCAGTTCTTC

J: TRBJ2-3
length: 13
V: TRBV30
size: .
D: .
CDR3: CAWSRQNTDTQYF
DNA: TGTGCCTGGAGTAGACAGAACACAGATACGCAGTATTTT

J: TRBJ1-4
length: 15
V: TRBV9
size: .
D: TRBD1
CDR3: CASSGQGEPREKLFF
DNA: TGTGCCAGCAGCGGACAGGGGGAACCACGTGAAAAACTGTTTTTT

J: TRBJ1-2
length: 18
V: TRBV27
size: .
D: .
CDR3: CASSLTGLWTTANYGYTF
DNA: TGTGCCAGCAGTTTAACGGGCCTTTGGACTACAGCTAACTATGGCTACACCTTC

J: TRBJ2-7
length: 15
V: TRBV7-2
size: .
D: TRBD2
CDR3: CASSLSGVGYNEQYF
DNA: TGTGCCAGCAGCTTAAGCGGGGTCGGGTACAATGAGCAGTACTTC

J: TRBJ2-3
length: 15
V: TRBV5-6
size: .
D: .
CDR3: CASSFNYMERNTQYF
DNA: TGTGCCAGCAGCTTTAACTACATGGAACGAAATACGCAGTATTTT

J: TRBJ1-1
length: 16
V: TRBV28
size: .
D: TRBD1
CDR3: CASSLLPGTGNTEAFF
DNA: TGTGCCAGCAGTTTACTGCCGGGGACAGGGAACACTGAAGCTTTCTTT